This TCR beta chain was recovered during a study of technical replicates of blood from four donors. Libraries were prepared by immunoSEQ multiplex PCR; TCRdb keeps only in-frame clonotypes and omits some of them. This sample has some 70,000 clones; around 95% occur once, and the top ten carry roughly 0.24%. This CDR3 spans 14 amino acids. Losses at the gene ends were 3 bases for V and 4 bases for J; bases not matched to a gene: 4. CDR1 and CDR2 (germline): KGHSH, LQKENI. The V and J genes are TRBV18 and TRBJ2-3; 7 bases line up with TRBD2. The specimen sequenced was T cells isolated from PBMCs. The source of this sequence is a human donor in good health. The CDR3 region is CASSPRLASDTQYF. The CDR3 nucleotides are TGTGCCAGCTCACCCAGACTAGCATCAGATACGCAGTATTTT.